The 6 T cell receptor beta chains given below trace back to one sample, sequenced in a study of cytomegalovirus exposure and HLA in healthy donors. The PCR had 60 Vbeta and 13 Jbeta primers. Using immunoSEQ multiplex PCR, the repertoire was profiled, and TCRdb retains in-frame clones only, with some absent. The sample consists of about 90,000 clones, approximately 60% of them appearing once. Sequenced sample: PBMCs. All receptors come from a woman aged 25 to 39 in good health and CMV-seropositive.

This clone was counted only a few times. This chain's CDR3 is CASSLWSGLASPGELFF. CDR3 in DNA: TGTGCCAGCAGTTTATGGTCCGGACTAGCTTCGCCCGGGGAGCTGTTTTTT. V is TRBV27 and J is TRBJ2-2; 8 bases are shared with TRBD2. V was pared by 1 base and J by 6 bases, with 10 bases of the junction left unmatched. Per germline, CDR1 MNHEY and CDR2 SMNVEV (reference sequence). CDR3 size: 17 residues.

This clone showed up just once. The chain has TRBV28 and TRBJ1-2, with D unresolved. The CDR3 spans 14 residues. Looked up from germline, CDR1 is MDHEN and CDR2 is SYDVKM. Between the trimmed V and J ends, which lost 6 bases and 4 bases, there was a span of 15 bases. CDR3 sequence (DNA): TGTGCCAGCAGCACCAGTATTGCCCTCTATGGCTACACCTTC. It specifies CASSTSIALYGYTF.

The chain recombines TRBV10-1 with TRBJ2-5, with D possibly TRBD2 on 7 matching bases. This CDR3 is built from 15 residues. Looked up from germline, CDR1 is WNHNN and CDR2 is SYGVQD (reference sequence). V was cut by 4 bases and J by 0 bases, with 12 bases left in between. The CDR3 DNA sequence: TGCGCCAGCAGTGGGGAGGGGGGGTACCAAGAGACCCAGTACTTC. Amino acids: CASSGEGGYQETQYF.

The sample holds a few counts of this clone. The chain recombines TRBV7-8 with TRBJ2-7, with a weak D call TRBD2 (5 bases). Germline V gene lookup returns CDR1 SGHVS and CDR2 FQNEAQ. The CDR3 runs to 14 residues. The V end was cut by 4 bases, the J end by 3 bases, with 13 bases between. The CDR3 protein is CASSSEGLYYEQYF. CDR3 nucleotide sequence: TGTGCCAGCAGCTCAGAAGGACTCTACTACGAGCAGTACTTC.

This sequence joins TRBV2 and TRBJ1-5; 8 bases are shared with TRBD1. The ends lost 2 bases at V and 8 bases at J; junction bases unmatched: 8. The CDR3 is 15 residues long. The germline V gene has CDR1 SNHLY and CDR2 FYNNEI. The CDR3 DNA reads as TGTGCCAGCAGTGAATCGACAGGGGCGGTCAAGCCCCAGCATTTT. Amino acids: CASSESTGAVKPQHF. The entire variable domain, with the rest obtained from reference TRBV2 and TRBJ1-5, is as follows: EPEVTQTPSHQVTQMGQEVILRCVPISNHLYFYWYRQILGQKVEFLVSFYNNEISEKSEIFDDQFSVERPDGSNFTLKIRSTKLEDSAMYFCASSESTGAVKPQHFGDGTRLSIL.

The genes are TRBV28 and TRBJ2-6; 10 nucleotides line up with TRBD1. V trimming: 3 bases; J trimming: 2 bases; junction bases outside the gene matches: 4. This CDR3 is 17 amino acids long. CDR1 is MDHEN, CDR2 SYDVKM, per germline. The CDR3 DNA reads as TGTGCCAGCAGTTTGCGGACAGGGGGTGCTGGGGCCAACGTCCTGACTTTC. Translation: CASSLRTGGAGANVLTF.